This TCR beta chain was sequenced for a study of naive and memory T cell subsets. V was pared by 0 bases and J by 0 bases, with 13 bases between. Germline assignment: CDR1 LNHDA and CDR2 SQIVND (reference sequence). The CDR3 contains 17 residues. An oligonucleotide containing a UMI was ligated to the 3' end of TCR cDNA. General study points: This RNA-based method may be sensitive to activation-related transcript changes.

Amplification of ligated cDNA took four PCR rounds with SP2 and nested alpha and beta constant primers. Alpha and beta constant region primers primed reverse transcription for blood and skin samples. TCRdb called the 5' RACE reads again in MiXCR, with one record for every CDR3 protein. The sample holds roughly 60,000 distinct CDR3 sequences, 8% seen once. This clonotype occurred a few times. Its antigen remains unknown. The chain joins TRBV19 to TRBJ2-3; no clear D. The source of this sequence is a female donor in good health. CDR3 region: CASSIDGPGLSTDTQYF. CDR3 bases: TGTGCCAGTAGTATAGATGGGCCGGGCTTGAGCACAGATACGCAGTATTTT.